Presented here are 3 T cell receptor beta chains from one specimen sequenced in a study of T cells in Graves' hyperthyroidism and ophthalmopathy. Using RNA transcripts as the source, TCR beta CDR3 regions were amplified. The HTBI primer set served for first-round RT-PCR of the TCR CDR3. Using its own MiXCR run on the multiplex PCR reads, TCRdb lists one record per CDR3 protein. The data hold 500,000 to 600,000 distinct CDR3 sequences, with 46% observed a single time. The sample was peripheral blood or thyroid tissue (not recorded which). These receptors originate from an adult woman with Graves' disease, either hyperthyroidism or ophthalmopathy (not recorded which).

J is TRBJ2-7 and V is TRBV29-1, with 7 bases lining up with TRBD1. J was trimmed by 2 bases and V by 1 base; bases with no gene match: 8. Germline CDR1 reads SQVTM; CDR2 reads ANQGSEA. This CDR3 region has 15 residues. As DNA, the CDR3 is TGCAGCGTTGAAGCGTCAGGGGGTTCCACCTACGAGCAGTACTTC. Amino acid sequence: CSVEASGGSTYEQYF.

Regarding this clonotype: This may be a read error: a much more frequent sequence differs by one nucleotide. J is TRBJ1-5 and V is TRBV20-1; TRBD1 matches at 8 bases. Per germline, CDR1 DFQATT and CDR2 SNEGSKA (reference sequence). The CDR3 runs 13 residues. The CDR3 loop reads CSANTGGGQPRHF. The CDR3 DNA is TGCAGTGCAAACACAGGGGGGGGTCAGCCCCGGCATTTT.

The chain combines TRBV7-9 with TRBJ2-7, with a tentative D call TRBD1 (6 bases). Germline CDR1 is SEHNR and CDR2 is FQNEAQ (reference sequence). The germline V and J ends were trimmed by 1 base and 3 bases, with 10 bases remaining between them. This CDR3 is 14 amino acids long. The chain's CDR3 is CASSLVQGIYEQYF. The CDR3 coding sequence is TGTGCCAGCAGCTTAGTCCAGGGGATCTACGAGCAGTACTTC.